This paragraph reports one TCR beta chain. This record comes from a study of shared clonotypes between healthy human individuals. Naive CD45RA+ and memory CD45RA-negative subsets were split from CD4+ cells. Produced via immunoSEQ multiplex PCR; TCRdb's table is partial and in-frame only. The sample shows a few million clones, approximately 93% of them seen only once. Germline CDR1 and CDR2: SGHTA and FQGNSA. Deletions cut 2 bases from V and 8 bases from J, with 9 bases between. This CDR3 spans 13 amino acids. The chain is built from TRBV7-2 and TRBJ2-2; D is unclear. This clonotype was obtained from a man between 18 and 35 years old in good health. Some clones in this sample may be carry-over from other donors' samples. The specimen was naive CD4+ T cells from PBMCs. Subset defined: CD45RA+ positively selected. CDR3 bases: TGTGCCAGCAGCTTACCCGTTACAGGGGAGCTGTTTTTT. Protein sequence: CASSLPVTGELFF.